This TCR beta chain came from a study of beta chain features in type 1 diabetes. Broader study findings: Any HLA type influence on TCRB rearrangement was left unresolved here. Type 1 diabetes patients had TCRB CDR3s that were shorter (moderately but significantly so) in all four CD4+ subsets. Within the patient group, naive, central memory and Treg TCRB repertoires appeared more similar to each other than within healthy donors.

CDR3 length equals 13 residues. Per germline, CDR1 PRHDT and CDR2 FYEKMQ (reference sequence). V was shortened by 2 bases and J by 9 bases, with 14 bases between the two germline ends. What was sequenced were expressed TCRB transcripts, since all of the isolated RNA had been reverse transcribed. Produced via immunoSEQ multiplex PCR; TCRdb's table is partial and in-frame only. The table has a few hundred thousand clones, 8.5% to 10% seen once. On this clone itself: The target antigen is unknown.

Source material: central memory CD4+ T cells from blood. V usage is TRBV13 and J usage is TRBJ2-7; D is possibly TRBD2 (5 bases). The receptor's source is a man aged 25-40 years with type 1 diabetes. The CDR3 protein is CASSLNSGDLQYF. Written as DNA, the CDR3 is TGTGCCAGCAGCTTAAACTCCGGGGATTTGCAGTACTTC.